These 8 T cell receptor beta chains were all obtained from the same sample, sequenced in a study of blood T cell repertoires in COVID-19 (dated by TCRdb to about 2020). Libraries were made using the immunoSEQ multiplex PCR assay. Entries here come from immuneACCESS through TCRdb and include only in-frame sequences with V and J called. Some clones fail to appear in such tables; in the studies checked, an unresolved V gene covers under half of the shortfall, and the cause of the remainder is unknown. Counted in this sample were 200,000 to 250,000 clones; more than 65% of them appeared once. The ten biggest clones cover less than 15% of the sample. The sequencing sample was made of peripheral blood. These receptors were taken from a human donor in a cohort sampled during active COVID-19.

The chain uses TRBV19 and TRBJ2-1; a weak D match, TRBD2 (5 bases). This CDR3 spans 11 amino acids. V was pared by 7 bases and J by 4 bases, with 5 bases between. CDR1 LNHDA and CDR2 SQIVND come from the germline V gene (reference sequence). The CDR3 sequence: CASTGYNEQFF. In DNA, the CDR3 is TGTGCCAGTACGGGGTACAATGAGCAGTTCTTC.

V and J are TRBV5-1 and TRBJ2-3, with D tentatively TRBD2 (6 bases). Germline V gene lookup returns CDR1 SGHRS and CDR2 YFSETQ. V was cut by 4 bases and J by 0 bases, with 18 bases left in between. The CDR3 covers 17 residues. The chain's CDR3 is CASSPRLSGLSTDTQYF. The CDR3, as DNA: TGCGCCAGCAGCCCCCGACTGAGCGGGCTTAGCACAGATACGCAGTATTTT. Full variable domain (remainder filled in from reference TRBV5-1 and TRBJ2-3): KAGVTQTPRYLIKTRGQQVTLSCSPISGHRSVSWYQQTPGQGLQFLFEYFSETQRNKGNFPGRFSGRQFSNSRSEMNVSTLELGDSALYLCASSPRLSGLSTDTQYFGPGTRLTVL.

The rearrangement uses TRBV30 and TRBJ2-7, with a tentative D call TRBD2 (6 bases). Germline CDR1 reads GTSNPN; CDR2 reads SVGIG (reference sequence). V was cut by 0 bases and J by 6 bases, with 9 bases left in between. CDR3 length: 12 amino acids. The CDR3 nucleotides read TGTGCCTGGAGTGTGGGGGGATCCGAGCAGTACTTC. This sequence encodes CAWSVGGSEQYF.

The genes are TRBV11-2 and TRBJ2-1; 8 bases align to TRBD1. There are 16 residues in the CDR3. V lost 4 bases and J lost 3; bases outside the gene matches: 8. Germline V gives CDR1 SGHAT, CDR2 FQNNGV. CDR3: CASSSWTGIIYNEQFF. CDR3 in DNA: TGTGCCAGCAGCTCCTGGACAGGGATTATCTACAATGAGCAGTTCTTC.

V is TRBV4-1 and J is TRBJ2-3, with D unresolved. The length of the CDR3 is 14 residues. Trimming took off 1 base at V and 2 bases at J, with 7 bases between the two ends. Germline CDR1 and CDR2: MGHRA and YSYEKL. CDR3 sequence (DNA): TGCGCCAGCAGCCAAGTGAGGAACACAGATACGCAGTATTTT. Amino acids: CASSQVRNTDTQYF.

The chain joins TRBV19 to TRBJ2-7, with a possible D match to TRBD2 (5 bases). Trimming removed 3 bases at V and 0 bases at J, with 9 bases between. The CDR3 contains 14 residues. CDR1 and CDR2 from the germline V gene are LNHDA and SQIVND (reference sequence). The CDR3 loop is CASSMASTSYEQYF. CDR3 bases: TGTGCCAGTAGTATGGCTAGCACCTCCTACGAGCAGTACTTC.

The CDR3 sequence: CASNFGTSVNNEQFF. In DNA form, the CDR3 reads TGTGCCAGCAACTTCGGGACTAGCGTTAACAATGAGCAGTTCTTC. This chain connects TRBV2 to TRBJ2-1; TRBD2 matches 10 bases. The CDR3 has 15 residues. Trimming removed 7 bases from V and 5 bases from J; junction bases left unmatched: 8. Per the germline V gene, CDR1 is SNHLY and CDR2 is FYNNEI. The whole variable domain, remainder taken from reference TRBV2 and TRBJ2-1, is EPEVTQTPSHQVTQMGQEVILRCVPISNHLYFYWYRQILGQKVEFLVSFYNNEISEKSEIFDDQFSVERPDGSNFTLKIRSTKLEDSAMYFCASNFGTSVNNEQFFGPGTRLTVL.

This chain joins TRBV3-1 (or the pseudogene TRBV3-2) and TRBJ2-3; tentative D call: TRBD2 (6 bases). The CDR3 is 14 residues long. Germline CDR1 reads LGHDT; CDR2 reads YNNKEL (reference sequence). Trimming took 0 bases from V and 5 from J, leaving 9 bases between them. The CDR3 loop is CASSQDGGKDTQYF. The CDR3 nucleotides read TGTGCCAGCAGCCAAGATGGGGGGAAAGATACGCAGTATTTT.